These 21 T cell receptor beta chains were all obtained from the same sample, sequenced in a study of cytomegalovirus exposure and HLA in healthy donors (dated by TCRdb to 2016 to 2017). Library preparation employed the immunoSEQ multiplex PCR assay. A mixture of 60 forward primers for TCR Vbeta segments and 13 reverse primers for TCR Jbeta segments was used in the multiplex PCR. Drawn from immuneACCESS, this table holds only the in-frame rearrangements with V and J called that TCRdb kept. Clones are partly lost; checked studies trace under half to an unresolved V gene and leave the rest unexplained. Present in this sample are around 130,000 clones, approximately 8.8% of which were seen just once. The ten biggest clones cover 5.5% of the sample. The sequencing input was PBMCs. The receptors were gathered from a man aged 40-49 years in good health and CMV-seronegative.

The V and J genes are TRBV25-1 and TRBJ2-3; D possibly corresponds to TRBD2 (6 bases). The CDR3 consists of 14 residues. CDR1 and CDR2 from the germline V gene are MGHDK and SYGVNS. V lost 7 bases, J lost 1 base, and 12 bases lay in between. The CDR3 coding sequence is TGTGCCAGCACCTCTAGCGAGGGCACAGATACGCAGTATTTT. This encodes CASTSSEGTDTQYF. The full variable domain, completed using reference TRBV25-1 and TRBJ2-3, is EADIYQTPRYLVIGTGKKITLECSQTMGHDKMYWYQQDPGMELHLIHYSYGVNSTEKGDLSSESTVSRIRTEHFPLTLESARPSHTSQYLCASTSSEGTDTQYFGPGTRLTVL.

This clone has only a few counts. The genes are TRBV5-1 and TRBJ1-1; D perhaps matches TRBD1 (5 bases). With 0 bases removed from V and 0 bases from J, the gap between germline ends came to 12 bases. The CDR3 totals 16 residues. Germline values: CDR1 SGHRS, CDR2 YFSETQ. Here the CDR3 DNA reads TGCGCCAGCAGCTTGGGAGTCAGGGAAGTGAACACTGAAGCTTTCTTT. It translates to CASSLGVREVNTEAFF.

This chain connects TRBV29-1 to TRBJ2-5, with a weak D call TRBD1 (5 bases). Germline values: CDR1 SQVTM, CDR2 ANQGSEA. Trimming took 3 bases from V and 0 from J, leaving 5 bases between them. This CDR3 contains 12 residues. The CDR3 region is CSVDRDQETQYF. The CDR3 DNA reads as TGCAGCGTTGACAGGGACCAAGAGACCCAGTACTTC.

The chain has TRBV7-2 and TRBJ1-1; 7 bases are shared with TRBD1. V lost 3 bases and J lost 4; bases outside the gene matches: 5. This CDR3 comprises 14 residues. Looked up from germline, CDR1 is SGHTA and CDR2 is FQGNSA. CDR3 protein: CASSLSYRGTEAFF. The CDR3 DNA follows: TGTGCCAGCAGCTTGTCTTACAGGGGCACTGAAGCTTTCTTT. Together with reference TRBV7-2 and TRBJ1-1, the CDR3 gives the full variable domain: GAGVSQSPSNKVTEKGKDVELRCDPISGHTALYWYRQSLGQGLEFLIYFQGNSAPDKSGLPSDRFSAERTGGSVSTLTIQRTQQEDSAVYLCASSLSYRGTEAFFGQGTRLTVV.

This clone was observed a few times. The chain combines TRBV6-1 with TRBJ2-7; 8 bases fit TRBD2. This CDR3 region has 16 residues. With 2 bases clipped from V and 5 bases from J, the junction kept 11 bases outside the gene matches. Germline V gene sequence: CDR1 MNHNS, CDR2 SASEGT. As DNA, the CDR3 is TGTGCCAGCAGTGAACGGGATCCGGGGGGGCATAACGAGCAGTACTTC. Its translation is CASSERDPGGHNEQYF.

The chain combines TRBV7-8 with TRBJ1-2, with TRBD1 identical over 11 bases. Germline V gives CDR1 SGHVS, CDR2 FQNEAQ. The CDR3 contains 17 residues. Unmatched junction bases numbered 10, after V lost 7 bases and J lost 0 bases. For the CDR3, the DNA is TGTGCCAGCAACCCTCTGGACAGGGGGCCGTCTAACTATGGCTACACCTTC. Amino acids: CASNPLDRGPSNYGYTF.

V usage is TRBV7-9 and J usage is TRBJ2-7, with D perhaps matching TRBD2 (7 bases). Germline values: CDR1 SEHNR, CDR2 FQNEAQ (reference sequence). Trimming stripped 2 bases from V and 6 bases from J, with 14 bases between. There are 14 residues in the CDR3. The CDR3 loop is CASSLTGGQGEQYF. Here the CDR3 DNA reads TGTGCCAGCAGCTTAACCGGGGGGCAAGGCGAGCAGTACTTC.

This clone was found a few times. The chain uses TRBV19 and TRBJ1-3; D remains unclear. CDR1 LNHDA and CDR2 SQIVND come from the germline V gene (reference sequence). The V gene lost 2 bases and the J gene lost 0 bases, with 8 bases spanning the gap. The CDR3 totals 15 residues. CDR3: CASSITPDSGNTIYF. The DNA of the CDR3 is TGTGCCAGTAGTATAACCCCAGACTCTGGAAACACCATATATTTT.

This sequence joins TRBV19 and TRBJ1-1; 8 bases fit TRBD1. Looked up from germline, CDR1 is LNHDA and CDR2 is SQIVND (reference sequence). The CDR3 is made up of 14 amino acids. V gave up 3 bases and J gave up 7 bases; unmatched junction bases: 7. In DNA form, the CDR3 reads TGTGCCAGTAGTATTCGGGCAGGGGGCGGTGAAGCTTTCTTT. This translates into CASSIRAGGGEAFF.

This clone turned up a few times. The rearrangement joins TRBV7-8 to TRBJ1-5, with TRBD1 identical over 9 bases. The CDR3 length is 15 residues. Losses at the gene ends were 3 bases for V and 6 bases for J; bases not matched to a gene: 6. Germline V lookup: CDR1 SGHVS, CDR2 FQNEAQ. Here the CDR3 DNA reads TGTGCCAGCAGCTTGGAGGGACAGGGAGGTCAGCCCCAGCATTTT. The encoded protein is CASSLEGQGGQPQHF.

About this clone itself: One end of the junction is discordant with germline, which a read error may explain. This specimen includes other DNA sequences encoding the same CDR3. The chain is built from TRBV6-1 and TRBJ2-1; 10 bases align to TRBD2. The length of the CDR3 is 14 residues. CDR1 is MNHNS, CDR2 SASEGT, per germline. Written as DNA, the CDR3 is TGCGCCAGCAGTGAACTAGCGGGGAACAATGAGCAGTTCTTC. It translates to CASSELAGNNEQFF.

The sample holds many counts of this clone. This chain links TRBV5-4 with TRBJ1-6, with 9 nucleotides matching TRBD1. The CDR3 contains 15 residues. Germline lookup yields CDR1 SGHNT and CDR2 YYREEE (reference sequence). J was trimmed by 6 bases and V by 4 bases; bases with no gene match: 5. CDR3 loop: CASSMGQGFNSPLHF. The DNA for the CDR3 is TGTGCCAGCAGCATGGGACAGGGTTTTAATTCACCCCTCCACTTT.

This chain links TRBV19 with TRBJ2-5, with 9 nucleotides matching TRBD2. Germline V gives CDR1 LNHDA, CDR2 SQIVND (reference sequence). The CDR3 has 17 amino acids. The V segment lost 4 bases and the J segment 0 bases; nucleotides outside the gene matches: 9. The CDR3 sequence: CASSTGGGGMYQETQYF. The CDR3 bases are TGTGCCAGTAGTACGGGCGGGGGGGGAATGTACCAAGAGACCCAGTACTTC.

This clone has just a few counts. The chain links TRBV5-4 to TRBJ2-5, with 9 bases that match TRBD2. The germline V gene encodes CDR1 SGHNT and CDR2 YYREEE (reference sequence). Germline trimming cut 3 bases from V and 5 bases from J; bases unmatched to any gene: 11. CDR3 length equals 16 residues. The CDR3 sequence is CASSSKRGAVGETQYF. The DNA for the CDR3 is TGTGCCAGCAGCTCGAAGCGGGGGGCGGTTGGGGAGACCCAGTACTTC.

The chain uses TRBV5-5 and TRBJ1-5, with TRBD1 matching 7 bases. The V segment lost 0 bases and the J segment 5 bases; nucleotides outside the gene matches: 5. The CDR3 runs to 15 residues. Germline V gives CDR1 SGHKS, CDR2 YYEKEE (reference sequence). CDR3 bases: TGTGCCAGCAGCTTGGTAGTCGGGACAGATCAGCCCCAGCATTTT. As protein: CASSLVVGTDQPQHF.

This chain links TRBV5-6 with TRBJ2-3; 11 bases are a match to TRBD1. Germline CDR1 reads SGHDT; CDR2 reads YYEEEE. This CDR3 has 16 amino acids. The V segment lost 3 bases and the J segment 2 bases; nucleotides outside the gene matches: 5. The CDR3 sequence: CASSYGQGAFTDTQYF. The CDR3 nucleotides are TGTGCCAGCAGCTACGGACAGGGGGCTTTCACAGATACGCAGTATTTT. The full variable domain, in which reference TRBV5-6 and TRBJ2-3 provide the parts outside the CDR3, is DAGVTQSPTHLIKTRGQQVTLRCSPKSGHDTVSWYQQALGQGPQFIFQYYEEEERQRGNFPDRFSGHQFPNYSSELNVNALLLGDSALYLCASSYGQGAFTDTQYFGPGTRLTVL.

The CDR3: CASSAGTPNSPLHF. The CDR3 DNA sequence: TGTGCCAGCAGTGCCGGGACACCCAATTCACCCCTCCACTTT. V and J are TRBV6-1 and TRBJ1-6; D possibly corresponds to TRBD1 (6 bases). Trimming removed 4 bases from V and 7 bases from J, with 11 bases in between. Germline V gene lookup returns CDR1 MNHNS and CDR2 SASEGT. The CDR3 is 14 amino acids.

This clone has a handful of counts. The chain combines TRBV5-6 with TRBJ2-7, with TRBD1 identical over 9 bases. Unmatched junction bases numbered 5, after V lost 4 bases and J lost 3 bases. Germline CDR1 is SGHDT and CDR2 is YYEEEE. CDR3 length: 14 amino acids. The CDR3 bases are TGTGCCAGCAGCCCCGGGACAGGGCACTACGAGCAGTACTTC. This encodes CASSPGTGHYEQYF.

V gene TRBV15 combines with J gene TRBJ2-3, with TRBD2 matching over 10 bases. Unmatched junction bases numbered 4, after V lost 0 bases and J lost 4 bases. The CDR3 totals 16 residues. Germline V lookup: CDR1 LNHNV, CDR2 YYDKDF (reference sequence). The CDR3 DNA sequence: TGTGCCACCAGCAGAGATGCCCTAGCGGGGGCAGATACGCAGTATTTT. Residues: CATSRDALAGADTQYF.

This clone was observed a few times. CDR3 sequence (DNA): TGCGCCAGCAGTGAGACAAGGGGCCGAGAGACCCAGTACTTC. It yields the protein CASSETRGRETQYF. The V call is TRBV10-2, the J call TRBJ2-5, with a possible D match to TRBD1 (5 bases). The CDR3 contains 14 residues. Germline V gives CDR1 WSHSY, CDR2 SAAADI. Trimming shortened V by 2 bases and J by 4 bases, and 11 bases separated the two germline ends.

This clone appeared a few times. The V and J genes are TRBV6-5 and TRBJ1-6, with unresolved D. The V end lost 0 bases, the J end lost 7 bases, and 10 bases lay between the germline ends. Germline V gives CDR1 MNHEY, CDR2 SVGAGI. This CDR3 is built from 15 residues. This CDR3 reads CASSYSGALNSPLHF. The DNA of the CDR3 is TGTGCCAGCAGTTACTCTGGTGCGTTGAATTCACCCCTCCACTTT.